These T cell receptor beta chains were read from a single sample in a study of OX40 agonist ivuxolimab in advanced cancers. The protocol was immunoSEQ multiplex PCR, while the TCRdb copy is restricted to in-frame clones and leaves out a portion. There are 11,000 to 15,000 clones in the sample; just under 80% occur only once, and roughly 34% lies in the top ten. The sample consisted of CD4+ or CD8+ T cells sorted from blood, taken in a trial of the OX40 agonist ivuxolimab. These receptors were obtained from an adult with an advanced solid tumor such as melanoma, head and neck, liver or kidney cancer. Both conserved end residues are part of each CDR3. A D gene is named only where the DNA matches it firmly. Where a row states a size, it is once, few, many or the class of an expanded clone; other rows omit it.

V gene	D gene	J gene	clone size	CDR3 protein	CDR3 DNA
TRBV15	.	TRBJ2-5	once	CATSSEGAETQYF	TGTGCCACCAGCAGTGAAGGGGCGGAGACCCAGTACTTC
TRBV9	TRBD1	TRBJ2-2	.	CASSSRTGGNTGELFF	TGTGCCAGCAGCTCCAGGACAGGGGGCAACACCGGGGAGCTGTTTTTT
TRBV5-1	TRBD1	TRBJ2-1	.	CASSLGGTGVGSEQFF	TGCGCCAGCAGCTTGGGCGGGACAGGGGTTGGTAGTGAGCAGTTCTTC
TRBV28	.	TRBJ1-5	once	CASSPSWDGNQPQHF	TGTGCCAGCAGTCCATCATGGGATGGCAATCAGCCCCAGCATTTT
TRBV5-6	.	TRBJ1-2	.	CASSEAWAGGYTF	TGTGCCAGCAGTGAAGCGTGGGCAGGTGGCTACACCTTC
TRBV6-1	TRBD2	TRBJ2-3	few	CASSENPSGATDTQYF	TGTGCCAGCAGTGAAAATCCTAGCGGGGCCACGGATACGCAGTATTTT
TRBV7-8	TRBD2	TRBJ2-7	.	CASSFSRGLGLYEQYF	TGTGCCAGCAGCTTTTCGAGGGGACTAGGGCTTTACGAGCAGTACTTC
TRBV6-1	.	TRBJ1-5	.	CASSVTGGDQPQHF	TGTGCCAGCAGTGTGACGGGGGGGGATCAGCCCCAGCATTTT
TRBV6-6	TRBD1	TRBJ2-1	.	CASRPGQDYNEQFF	TGTGCCAGCAGGCCGGGACAGGATTACAATGAGCAGTTCTTC
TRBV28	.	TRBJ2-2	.	CASGLAGLGELFF	TGTGCCAGCGGCCTAGCCGGCCTAGGGGAGCTGTTTTTT
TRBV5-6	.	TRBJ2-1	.	CASSLVPANEQFF	TGTGCCAGCAGCTTGGTCCCAGCCAATGAGCAGTTCTTC
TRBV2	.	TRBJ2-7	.	CASSGLPEQYF	TGTGCCAGCAGTGGACTTCCCGAGCAGTACTTC
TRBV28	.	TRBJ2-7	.	CASSFFRGRSSYEQYF	TGTGCCAGCAGTTTTTTTCGAGGGAGGAGCTCCTACGAGCAGTACTTC
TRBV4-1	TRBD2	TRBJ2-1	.	CASSQAVPGLEQFF	TGCGCCAGCAGCCAAGCCGTCCCGGGACTAGAGCAGTTCTTC
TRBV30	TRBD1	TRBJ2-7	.	CAWSLGGPEEQYF	TGTGCCTGGAGTCTAGGGGGCCCAGAGGAGCAGTACTTC
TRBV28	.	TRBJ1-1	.	CASKHVRVENTEAFF	TGTGCCAGCAAGCACGTCAGGGTCGAGAACACTGAAGCTTTCTTT
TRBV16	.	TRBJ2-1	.	CASPPPLGYSYNEQFF	TGTGCCAGCCCCCCACCCCTGGGCTATTCGTACAATGAGCAGTTCTTC
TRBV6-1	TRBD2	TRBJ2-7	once	CASRLAGAYEQYF	TGTGCCAGCCGGCTAGCGGGAGCCTACGAGCAGTACTTC
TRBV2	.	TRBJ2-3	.	CADRRASTQYF	TGTGCTGATCGGCGGGCAAGTACGCAGTATTTT
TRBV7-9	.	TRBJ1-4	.	CASRSEDEKLFF	TGTGCCAGCAGGAGCGAGGATGAAAAACTGTTTTTT
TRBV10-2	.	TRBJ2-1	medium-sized	CASSEWSSHNEQFF	TGCGCCAGCAGTGAATGGTCTAGCCACAATGAGCAGTTCTTC
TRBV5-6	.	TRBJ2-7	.	CASSSDSTYEQYF	TGTGCCAGCAGCTCAGACAGCACCTACGAGCAGTACTTC
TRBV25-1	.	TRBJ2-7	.	CASSDSHYEQYF	TGTGCCAGCAGTGACAGCCACTACGAGCAGTACTTC
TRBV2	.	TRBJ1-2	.	CASSSITSNYGYTF	TGTGCCAGCAGCTCCATAACTAGTAACTATGGCTACACCTTC
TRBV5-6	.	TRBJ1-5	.	CASSLGWGGGGNQPQHF	TGTGCCAGCAGCTTGGGATGGGGAGGGGGTGGCAATCAGCCCCAGCATTTT
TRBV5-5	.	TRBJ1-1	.	CASSLWGTNTEAFF	TGTGCCAGCAGCTTGTGGGGCACGAACACTGAAGCTTTCTTT
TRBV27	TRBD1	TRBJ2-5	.	CASSFGTGPQETQYF	TGTGCCAGCAGTTTTGGGACAGGGCCCCAAGAGACCCAGTACTTC
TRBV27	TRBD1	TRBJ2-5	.	CASSFGTGGETQYF	TGTGCCAGCAGTTTTGGGACAGGGGGAGAGACCCAGTACTTC
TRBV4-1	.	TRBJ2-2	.	CASSHSTTGSGELFF	TGCGCCAGCAGCCATTCGACAACGGGTTCCGGGGAGCTGTTTTTT
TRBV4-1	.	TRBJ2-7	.	CASSQGLSGEQYF	TGCGCCAGCAGCCAAGGCCTTTCAGGGGAGCAGTACTTC
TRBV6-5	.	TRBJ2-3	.	CASRTAWLAIDTQYF	TGTGCCAGCAGAACGGCTTGGCTAGCGATCGATACGCAGTATTTT
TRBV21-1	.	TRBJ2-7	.	CASSKVRASGPYEQYF	TGTGCCAGCAGCAAAGTGAGGGCTAGCGGACCCTACGAGCAGTACTTC
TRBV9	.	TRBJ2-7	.	CASSESAGTLGSEQYF	TGTGCCAGCAGTGAGAGTGCCGGGACTCTAGGCTCCGAGCAGTACTTC
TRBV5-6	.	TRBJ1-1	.	CASSPRTVDPEAFF	TGTGCCAGCAGCCCGCGGACAGTCGATCCTGAAGCTTTCTTT
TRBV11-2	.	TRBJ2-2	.	CASSPVGTGELFF	TGTGCCAGCAGCCCTGTGGGCACCGGGGAGCTGTTTTTT
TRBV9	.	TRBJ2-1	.	CASSPHADYYNEQFF	TGTGCCAGCAGCCCCCACGCGGATTACTACAATGAGCAGTTCTTC
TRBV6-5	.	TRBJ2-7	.	CASSSYGPHYEQYF	TGTGCCAGCAGTTCCTACGGACCGCACTACGAGCAGTACTTC
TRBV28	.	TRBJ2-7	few	CASKRAWDEQYF	TGTGCCAGCAAAAGGGCGTGGGACGAGCAGTACTTC
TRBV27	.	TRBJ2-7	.	CASKPDGGTSREQYF	TGTGCCAGCAAACCCGACGGGGGAACCTCGCGCGAGCAGTACTTC
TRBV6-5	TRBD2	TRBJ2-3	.	CASSILAGNTDTQYF	TGTGCCAGCAGCATACTAGCGGGGAACACAGATACGCAGTATTTT
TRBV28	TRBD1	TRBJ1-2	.	CASRPGQGNYGYTF	TGTGCCAGCCGGCCGGGACAGGGGAACTATGGCTACACCTTC
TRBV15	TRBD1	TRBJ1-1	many	CATSRDVGQGFPEAFF	TGTGCCACCAGCAGAGATGTGGGACAGGGTTTTCCTGAAGCTTTCTTT
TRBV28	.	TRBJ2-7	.	CASSSSGRLNEQYF	TGTGCCAGCAGTTCCTCGGGGAGGCTGAACGAGCAGTACTTC
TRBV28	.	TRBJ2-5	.	CASSPSGHTQETQYF	TGTGCCAGCAGTCCCTCGGGACATACTCAAGAGACCCAGTACTTC
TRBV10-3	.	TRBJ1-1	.	CAISDRGAGTGTEAFF	TGTGCCATCAGTGATCGAGGGGCTGGTACGGGCACTGAAGCTTTCTTT
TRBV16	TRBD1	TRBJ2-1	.	CASSQWATGNEQFF	TGTGCCAGCAGCCAATGGGCGACAGGGAATGAGCAGTTCTTC
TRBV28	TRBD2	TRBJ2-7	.	CASSPAGLASQYF	TGTGCCAGCAGTCCGGCGGGACTAGCAAGTCAGTACTTC
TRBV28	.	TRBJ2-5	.	CASSPRKETQYF	TGTGCCAGCAGTCCCCGGAAGGAGACCCAGTACTTC